The source of this TCR beta chain is a study of radiotherapy plus CTLA-4 blockade in lung cancer. Study context: Of the patients, 15% to 20% showed objective responses and roughly 34% attained disease control. Study results and caveats: The authors reported that early blood T cell clone dynamics, with interferon-beta, best predicted response. Clones derived from tumor TCRs expanded in blood after radiotherapy plus ipilimumab.

Measured with immunoSEQ multiplex PCR; TCRdb has only the in-frame clones, and not every one. Here the sample spans approximately 40,000 clones, 80% to 90% being singletons. Of note for this clone: Its antigen is unidentified.

CDR1 is PRHDT, CDR2 FYEKMQ, per germline (reference sequence). V was clipped by 3 bases and J by 7 bases; unmatched bases: 4. The CDR3 loop spans 16 amino acids. The sequences come from peripheral blood, collected from a patient treated with radiotherapy plus ipilimumab. The receptor was isolated from a human donor with non-small cell lung cancer whose response to radiotherapy plus ipilimumab could not be evaluated. This sequence joins TRBV13 and TRBJ2-1, with TRBD2 matching over 15 bases. The CDR3 is CASSLGTSGGYNEQFF. CDR3 sequence (DNA): TGTGCCAGCAGCTTGGGGACTAGCGGGGGGTATAATGAGCAGTTCTTC.